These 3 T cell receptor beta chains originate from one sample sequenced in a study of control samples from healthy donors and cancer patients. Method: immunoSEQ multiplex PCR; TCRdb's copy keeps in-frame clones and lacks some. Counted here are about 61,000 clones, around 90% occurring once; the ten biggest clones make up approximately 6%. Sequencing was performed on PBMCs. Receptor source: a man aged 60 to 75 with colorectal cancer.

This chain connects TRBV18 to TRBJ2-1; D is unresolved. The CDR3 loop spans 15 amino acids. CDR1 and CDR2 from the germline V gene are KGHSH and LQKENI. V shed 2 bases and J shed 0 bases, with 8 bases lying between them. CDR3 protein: CASSPYKTSYNEQFF. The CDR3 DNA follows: TGTGCCAGCTCACCATACAAGACCTCCTACAATGAGCAGTTCTTC.

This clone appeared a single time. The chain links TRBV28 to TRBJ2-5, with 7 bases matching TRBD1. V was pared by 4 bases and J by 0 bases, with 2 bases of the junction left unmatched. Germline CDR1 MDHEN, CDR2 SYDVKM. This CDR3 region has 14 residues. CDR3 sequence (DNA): TGTGCCAGCAGTTCGGGACAGCACCAAGAGACCCAGTACTTC. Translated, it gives CASSSGQHQETQYF.

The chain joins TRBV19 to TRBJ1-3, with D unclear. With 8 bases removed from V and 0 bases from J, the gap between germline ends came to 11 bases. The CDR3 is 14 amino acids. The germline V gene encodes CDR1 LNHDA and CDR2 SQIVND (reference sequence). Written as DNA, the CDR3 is TGTGCCAGTGGAAGAGGAGGCTCTGGAAACACCATATATTTT. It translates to CASGRGGSGNTIYF.